This entry concerns a single TCR beta chain. Full-length variable regions came from constant-region reverse primers plus semi-nested Nested Universal Primer A PCR. TCRdb redid the calling of the 5' RACE reads with MiXCR, one entry per CDR3 protein. The data show nearly 55,000 distinct CDR3 sequences, around 24% seen once. Naive CD4+ cells had CD25+ Tregs removed. The material sequenced was tumor-infiltrating naive CD4+ T cells sorted from the breast tumor. Subset reported: naive CD4+ T cells, CD4+CD45RA+CD25-. The clonotype was recovered from a female donor with breast cancer.

CDR3 amino acids: CASSFHSGRETQYF. CDR3 DNA sequence: TGTGCCAGCAGCTTCCATTCAGGGAGAGAGACCCAGTACTTC. V is TRBV7-2 and J is TRBJ2-5; the D call may be TRBD1 or TRBD2 (5 bases each). The CDR3 covers 14 residues. The germline CDR1 and CDR2 sequences are SGHTA and FQGNSA. V dropped 3 bases and J dropped 4 bases, with 12 bases sitting between them.